The 30 T cell receptor beta chains given below trace back to one sample, sequenced in a study of blood T cell repertoires in COVID-19. Generated by immunoSEQ multiplex PCR, the TCRdb table keeps only in-frame clones and is missing some. The table shows some 41,000 clones, with 83% occurring only once. Sequenced material: peripheral blood. The receptors derive from an elderly man in a cohort sampled during active COVID-19.

This CDR3 reads CASSQNMRARSEKLFF. DNA for the CDR3: TGTGCCAGCAGCCAAAATATGAGGGCAAGGAGCGAAAAACTGTTTTTT. This chain links TRBV3-1 (or the pseudogene TRBV3-2) with TRBJ1-4; D remains ambiguous. From germline, CDR1 is LGHDT and CDR2 YNNKEL (reference sequence). The V end was cut by 2 bases, the J end by 8 bases, with 18 bases between. The CDR3 totals 16 residues.

V usage is TRBV5-8 and J usage is TRBJ1-3; 10 bases are a match to TRBD1. The CDR3 consists of 19 residues. Germline loops: CDR1 SGHTS, CDR2 YDEGEE. Trimming removed 3 bases from V and 0 bases from J; junction bases left unmatched: 12. The CDR3 nucleotides read TGTGCCAGCAGCTCGGACAGGGGGTACGTCTTCAGCTCTGGAAACACCATATATTTT. Residues: CASSSDRGYVFSSGNTIYF. Based on the CDR3 plus reference TRBV5-8 and TRBJ1-3, the full variable domain is EAGVTQSPTHLIKTRGQQATLRCSPISGHTSVYWYQQALGLGLQFLLWYDEGEERNRGNFPPRFSGRQFPNYSSELNVNALELEDSALYLCASSSDRGYVFSSGNTIYFGEGSWLTVV.

The CDR3 loop is CASSVRVKNTEAFF. The CDR3 coding sequence is TGTGCCAGTAGTGTCAGGGTTAAGAACACTGAAGCTTTCTTT. The chain combines TRBV19 with TRBJ1-1, with D possibly being TRBD1 (5 bases). The CDR3 runs 14 residues. V was cut by 5 bases and J by 1 base, with 11 bases left in between. The V gene's germline CDR1 is LNHDA and CDR2 SQIVND (reference sequence).

The chain couples TRBV4-3 to TRBJ2-7, with a weak D call TRBD2 (6 bases). CDR1 is LGHNA, CDR2 YSLEER, per germline. This CDR3 contains 14 residues. Trimming took 0 bases from V and 7 from J, leaving 13 bases between them. The CDR3 DNA sequence: TGCGCCAGCAGCCAAGATCGGGAGATGGGGGAGCAGTACTTC. This gives the protein CASSQDREMGEQYF.

The V gene is TRBV6-5, the J gene TRBJ1-1; 8 bases align to TRBD1. CDR3 length: 15 residues. Germline CDR1 and CDR2: MNHEY and SVGAGI. V lost 4 bases, J lost 0 bases, and 4 bases stayed unmatched. The CDR3 sequence: CASSSGGSLNTEAFF. The CDR3 DNA is TGTGCCAGCAGTTCAGGGGGCTCATTGAACACTGAAGCTTTCTTT.

This chain uses TRBV7-2 with TRBJ1-2; D unclear. Germline CDR1 SGHTA, CDR2 FQGNSA. This CDR3 has 11 residues. Written as DNA, the CDR3 is TGTGCTCTCCGACTGAACTATGGCTACACCTTC. Translated, it gives CALRLNYGYTF.

The count of this clone is one. This chain links TRBV23-1 with TRBJ2-2; 10 bases fit TRBD1. TRBV23-1 is assigned to the ORF class and has an uncertain function. The CDR3 has 20 amino acids. The V segment lost 3 bases and the J segment 3 bases; nucleotides outside the gene matches: 16. The CDR3 DNA follows: TGCGCCAGCAGTCATACTCCGGGACAGGGGAGGGAGGGTTACACCGGGGAGCTGTTTTTT. As protein: CASSHTPGQGREGYTGELFF.

The chain recombines TRBV5-5 with TRBJ1-1, with D unresolved. CDR3 size: 13 residues. Trimming pared 7 bases from V and 2 bases from J, leaving 12 bases between. Germline V gene data show CDR1 as SGHKS and CDR2 as YYEKEE (reference sequence). This CDR3 reads CASCRWANTEAFF. The CDR3 DNA follows: TGTGCCAGCTGTCGTTGGGCTAACACTGAAGCTTTCTTT.

The chain couples TRBV5-4 to TRBJ2-1; maybe TRBD2 (6 bases). Germline V gives CDR1 SGHNT, CDR2 YYREEE (reference sequence). V was clipped by 1 base and J by 9 bases, with 20 bases between them. This CDR3 contains 16 residues. The CDR3 DNA sequence: TGTGCCAGCAGCTTGAGCTTGGCGGGAATGTTGGGTGAGCAGTTCTTC. It codes for CASSLSLAGMLGEQFF.

This chain uses TRBV7-2 with TRBJ2-5, with D unresolved. Per germline, CDR1 SGHTA and CDR2 FQGNSA. Trimming pared 2 bases from V and 3 bases from J, leaving 7 bases between. The CDR3 is 13 residues long. CDR3 nucleotides: TGTGCCAGCAGCTTAATACGGGAAGAGACCCAGTACTTC. It is translated as CASSLIREETQYF.

The table lists this clone with a few counts. The chain links TRBV2 to TRBJ1-4, with D perhaps matching TRBD1 (5 bases). The CDR3 length is 14 residues. V lost 2 bases to trimming and J lost 5 bases, with 9 bases between them. Germline CDR1 and CDR2: SNHLY and FYNNEI. The CDR3 coding sequence is TGTGCCAGCAGTGAATTGGGGGGAAATGAAAAACTGTTTTTT. It specifies CASSELGGNEKLFF.

The chain employs TRBV7-9 and TRBJ2-7, with 8 bases identical to TRBD2. The germline CDR1 and CDR2 sequences are SEHNR and FQNEAQ (reference sequence). This CDR3 region has 13 residues. V was pared by 5 bases and J by 6 bases, with 6 bases of the junction left unmatched. The CDR3 sequence is CASSPRGGIEQYF. The CDR3 region has the DNA TGTGCCAGCAGCCCCCGGGGGGGGATCGAGCAGTACTTC.

The chain joins TRBV7-8 to TRBJ2-1; possibly TRBD2 for D (6 bases). CDR1 SGHVS and CDR2 FQNEAQ come from the germline V gene. This CDR3 spans 16 amino acids. V lost 0 bases, J lost 4 bases, and 13 bases lay in between. CDR3 coding DNA: TGTGCCAGCAGCTTAGCGATTAGCGGAGTATACAATGAGCAGTTCTTC. It specifies CASSLAISGVYNEQFF.

This clone occurred a few times. The chain links TRBV11-2 to TRBJ2-5; D is unclear. V was pared by 2 bases and J by 2 bases, with 6 bases between. From germline, CDR1 is SGHAT and CDR2 FQNNGV. The CDR3 has 13 amino acids. CDR3 residues: CASSLSYQETQYF. CDR3 nucleotides: TGTGCCAGCAGCTTATCCTATCAAGAGACCCAGTACTTC.

The V gene is TRBV7-2, the J gene TRBJ2-7, with 8 bases fitting TRBD2. Germline CDR1 is SGHTA and CDR2 is FQGNSA. Losses at the gene ends were 5 bases for V and 2 bases for J; bases not matched to a gene: 5. This CDR3 comprises 14 residues. For the CDR3, the DNA is TGTGCCAGCAGCACAACTAGCGGTACCTACGAGCAGTACTTC. Translated: CASSTTSGTYEQYF.

This clone turned up a few times. The chain is built from TRBV6-1 and TRBJ1-5; 7 bases map to TRBD1. Germline lookup yields CDR1 MNHNS and CDR2 SASEGT. CDR3 length equals 15 residues. V dropped 2 bases and J dropped 2; count of bases not matched to a gene: 3. The CDR3 sequence: CASSEIDRGNQPQHF. DNA for the CDR3: TGTGCCAGCAGTGAAATCGACAGGGGCAATCAGCCCCAGCATTTT.

This clone has only one observation. The genes are TRBV4-1 and TRBJ2-5; 11 bases are shared with TRBD2. The V gene end was trimmed by 2 bases and the J gene end by 2 bases; junction bases not matched to a gene: 4. This CDR3 is 16 amino acids long. Per the germline V gene, CDR1 is MGHRA and CDR2 is YSYEKL. The DNA of the CDR3 is TGCGCCAGCAGCCAACTAGCGGGAGGCCCACAAGAGACCCAGTACTTC. Its translation: CASSQLAGGPQETQYF.

The chain carries TRBV6-6 and TRBJ1-1, with 7 bases lining up with TRBD1. Germline loops: CDR1 MNHNY, CDR2 SVGAGI (reference sequence). V was pared by 6 bases and J by 2 bases, with 9 bases of the junction left unmatched. This CDR3 comprises 15 residues. CDR3 sequence (DNA): TGTGCCAGCAGCCGCAGACAGGGAATAAACACTGAAGCTTTCTTT. Residues: CASSRRQGINTEAFF.

The J gene is TRBJ1-5, the V gene TRBV19, with TRBD1 matching 7 bases. Germline-derived CDR1 and CDR2 are LNHDA and SQIVND (reference sequence). The CDR3 contains 16 residues. The J segment lost 1 base and the V segment lost 7 bases, leaving 10 bases of the junction unmatched. CDR3 sequence: CASKSGQKGSNQPQHF. CDR3 bases: TGTGCCAGTAAATCGGGACAGAAAGGAAGCAATCAGCCCCAGCATTTT.

The genes are TRBV19 and TRBJ1-1; TRBD1 aligns across 7 bases. The ends lost 4 bases at V and 10 bases at J; junction bases unmatched: 15. In germline, CDR1 is LNHDA, CDR2 SQIVND (reference sequence). The CDR3 sequence is 15 residues long. The CDR3 DNA reads TGTGCCAGTAGTACCGGGACAGTCCTCGTTGTTGGAGCTTTCTTT. This encodes CASSTGTVLVVGAFF.

The chain carries TRBV10-1 and TRBJ2-3; TRBD2 agrees at 10 bases. Germline CDR1 and CDR2: WNHNN and SYGVQD (reference sequence). V lost 0 bases, J lost 2 bases, and 11 bases stayed unmatched. This CDR3 comprises 19 residues. The CDR3: CASSESRGGLAANTDTQYF. Written as DNA, the CDR3 is TGCGCCAGCAGTGAGTCCCGGGGCGGACTAGCGGCCAACACAGATACGCAGTATTTT.

The chain's CDR3 is CATSDSIAGHNEQFF. As DNA, the CDR3 is TGTGCCACCAGTGATTCTATAGCGGGGCACAATGAGCAGTTCTTC. The rearrangement uses TRBV24-1 and TRBJ2-1; 8 nucleotides align to TRBD2. The V gene's germline CDR1 is KGHDR and CDR2 SFDVKD. V dropped 2 bases and J dropped 5; count of bases not matched to a gene: 4. The CDR3 is made up of 15 amino acids.

This clone was seen only a few times. CDR3 nucleotide sequence: TGCAGCGTTGAAGAGAGATTTGGGACAGGTGCTTCCGAGCAGTACTTC. Translated, it gives CSVEERFGTGASEQYF. The rearrangement links TRBV29-1 to TRBJ2-7; 8 bases align to TRBD1. With V trimmed by 0 bases and J by 6 bases, 13 bases remained unmatched. The CDR3 extends over 16 amino acids. CDR1 is SQVTM and CDR2 is ANQGSEA in the germline V gene.

The V call is TRBV20-1, the J call TRBJ1-3, with D possibly being TRBD1 (6 bases). This CDR3 spans 16 amino acids. Germline values: CDR1 DFQATT, CDR2 SNEGSKA (reference sequence). V was shortened by 3 bases and J by 0 bases, with 15 bases between the two germline ends. The CDR3 region is CSASHGQGHSGNTIYF. DNA of the CDR3: TGCAGTGCTAGTCACGGTCAGGGACACTCTGGAAACACCATATATTTT.

This rearrangement joins TRBV10-1 to TRBJ1-5; tentative D call: TRBD1 (6 bases). Between the trimmed V and J ends, which lost 4 bases and 2 bases, there was a span of 24 bases. The germline V gene has CDR1 WNHNN and CDR2 SYGVQD (reference sequence). The CDR3 spans 19 residues. CDR3: CASSGARPGALRGNQPQHF. CDR3 coding DNA: TGCGCCAGCAGTGGAGCTCGGCCAGGGGCATTGCGGGGCAATCAGCCCCAGCATTTT.

V gene TRBV5-1 combines with J gene TRBJ2-1; 10 positions match TRBD2. The V segment lost 0 bases and the J segment 0 bases; nucleotides outside the gene matches: 6. CDR1 and CDR2 from the germline V gene are SGHRS and YFSETQ. CDR3 length equals 18 residues. DNA of the CDR3: TGCGCCAGCAGCTTGGCTCTAGCGGGGGAAAGCTCCTACAATGAGCAGTTCTTC. Translated, it gives CASSLALAGESSYNEQFF.

This clone was seen once. The chain combines TRBV5-1 with TRBJ2-5; TRBD2 matches 7 bases. CDR1 and CDR2 (germline): SGHRS, YFSETQ. The V and J ends lost 4 bases and 4 bases, in that order; junction bases with no gene match: 16. The CDR3 is made up of 17 amino acids. For the CDR3, the DNA is TGCGCCAGCAGCCAAATCCCTAGCGGAGGGAGGGCAGAGACCCAGTACTTC. It yields the protein CASSQIPSGGRAETQYF.

The V call is TRBV7-2, the J call TRBJ2-3; 9 bases match TRBD2. V dropped 5 bases and J dropped 7; count of bases not matched to a gene: 7. The CDR3 totals 14 residues. Looked up from germline, CDR1 is SGHTA and CDR2 is FQGNSA. CDR3 in amino acids: CASSPWTSANTQYF. The CDR3 DNA sequence: TGTGCCAGCAGCCCCTGGACTAGCGCAAATACGCAGTATTTT.

The rearrangement joins TRBV30 to TRBJ1-5, with D possibly TRBD1 on 6 matching bases. From germline, CDR1 is GTSNPN and CDR2 SVGIG (reference sequence). Trimming left V 1 base short and J 2 bases short, with 9 bases between. The CDR3 is made up of 14 amino acids. Here the CDR3 reads CAWSDRVGNQPQHF. The CDR3 coding sequence is TGTGCCTGGAGTGACAGGGTGGGCAATCAGCCCCAGCATTTT.

This chain connects TRBV25-1 to TRBJ1-6, with a possible D match to TRBD1 (5 bases). The V gene's germline CDR1 is MGHDK and CDR2 SYGVNS. This CDR3 contains 13 residues. V shed 8 bases and J shed 8 bases, with 13 bases lying between them. CDR3 sequence reads: CASLRDWDSPLHF. The CDR3 nucleotides are TGTGCCAGCCTCCGGGACTGGGATTCACCCCTCCACTTT.